What follows describes a single TCR beta chain. Antigen specificity is unknown. Germline trimming cut 1 base from V and 9 bases from J; bases unmatched to any gene: 12. This CDR3 has 18 amino acids. Germline CDR1 MGHRA, CDR2 YSYEKL. This entry comes from a study of cytomegalovirus exposure and HLA in healthy donors. Whole-study findings and limits: Reports described diagnosis of cytomegalovirus status by the classifier as highly specific and sensitive.

Amplification used 60 Vbeta primers and 13 Jbeta primers. Repertoires were generated with immunoSEQ multiplex PCR, while TCRdb's copy carries only in-frame clones and drops some. The table records about 100,000 clones, around 74% of them present only once. The chain combines TRBV4-1 with TRBJ2-1, with 13 bases that match TRBD2. The TCR sequence derives from a woman in her seventies in good health and CMV-seropositive. The sample was PBMCs. As DNA, the CDR3 is TGCGCCAGCAGCCAAGGGTTGTCGGGACTAGCGGGGTTGGGTGAGCAGTTCTTC. Translating it yields CASSQGLSGLAGLGEQFF.